The 7 T cell receptor beta chains below all came from one sample that was sequenced in a study of blood T cell repertoires in COVID-19. Profiled with immunoSEQ multiplex PCR; TCRdb holds only in-frame clones, not every one. This sample has roughly 200,000 clones, with over 80% found just once. Sequences were obtained from peripheral blood. All receptors derive from a woman aged 30 to 39 with COVID-19, enrolled during active disease.

The chain combines TRBV6-5 with TRBJ2-7; 8 bases are a match to TRBD1. The V segment lost 6 bases and the J segment 1 base; nucleotides outside the gene matches: 5. CDR1 MNHEY and CDR2 SVGAGI come from the germline V gene. This CDR3 has 14 amino acids. The CDR3 protein is CASSAGGPSYEQYF. As DNA, the CDR3 is TGTGCCAGCAGCGCAGGGGGCCCATCCTACGAGCAGTACTTC.

The J gene is TRBJ1-1, the V gene TRBV3-1 (or the pseudogene TRBV3-2), with D possibly matching TRBD1 (6 bases). The CDR3 length is 14 residues. Germline CDR1 LGHDT, CDR2 YNNKEL (reference sequence). The V gene lost 5 bases and the J gene lost 5 bases, with 15 bases spanning the gap. The CDR3 coding sequence is TGTGCCAGCAGCATAGGACAGTTCAAAACTGAAGCTTTCTTT. It is translated as CASSIGQFKTEAFF.

The V call is TRBV6-6, the J call TRBJ1-3; D possibly corresponds to TRBD1 (6 bases). Trimming pared 4 bases from V and 0 bases from J, leaving 10 bases between. The CDR3 is made up of 15 amino acids. The germline gives CDR1 MNHNY, CDR2 SVGAGI (reference sequence). The chain's CDR3 is CASSFQGSSGNTIYF. The CDR3 region has the DNA TGTGCCAGCAGTTTTCAGGGGAGCTCTGGAAACACCATATATTTT.

This clone occurred once. The chain has TRBV2 and TRBJ1-3; D perhaps matches TRBD1 (6 bases). The V and J ends lost 10 bases and 4 bases respectively, with 11 bases between them. Germline values: CDR1 SNHLY, CDR2 FYNNEI. The CDR3 covers 12 residues. The CDR3 region has the DNA TGTGCCACCGGGACACCCGGAAACACCATATATTTT. Amino acids: CATGTPGNTIYF.

The chain joins TRBV12-3 or TRBV12-4 to TRBJ2-1; D not resolved. The germline V and J ends were trimmed by 6 bases and 15 bases, with 18 bases remaining between them. The CDR3 runs 12 residues. CDR3 sequence (DNA): TGTGCCAGCAGCCAACCCCCTGGTAGTCCGTTCTTC. Its translation is CASSQPPGSPFF.

The J gene is TRBJ2-3, the V gene TRBV5-1, with 12 bases that match TRBD2. This CDR3 contains 17 residues. The J segment lost 5 bases and the V segment lost 3 bases, leaving 10 bases of the junction unmatched. From germline, CDR1 is SGHRS and CDR2 YFSETQ. The CDR3 coding sequence is TGCGCCAGCAGCTCTACCCCGACTAGCGGGAGTGGAGATACGCAGTATTTT. It translates to CASSSTPTSGSGDTQYF.

The chain uses TRBV5-1 and TRBJ2-3, with 8 positions matching TRBD1. Germline V lookup: CDR1 SGHRS, CDR2 YFSETQ. The CDR3 length is 17 residues. With 0 bases clipped from V and 5 bases from J, the junction kept 11 bases outside the gene matches. Written as DNA, the CDR3 is TGCGCCAGCAGCTTGGTACCCGCGGGACAGGCGCGAGATACGCAGTATTTT. This gives the protein CASSLVPAGQARDTQYF.